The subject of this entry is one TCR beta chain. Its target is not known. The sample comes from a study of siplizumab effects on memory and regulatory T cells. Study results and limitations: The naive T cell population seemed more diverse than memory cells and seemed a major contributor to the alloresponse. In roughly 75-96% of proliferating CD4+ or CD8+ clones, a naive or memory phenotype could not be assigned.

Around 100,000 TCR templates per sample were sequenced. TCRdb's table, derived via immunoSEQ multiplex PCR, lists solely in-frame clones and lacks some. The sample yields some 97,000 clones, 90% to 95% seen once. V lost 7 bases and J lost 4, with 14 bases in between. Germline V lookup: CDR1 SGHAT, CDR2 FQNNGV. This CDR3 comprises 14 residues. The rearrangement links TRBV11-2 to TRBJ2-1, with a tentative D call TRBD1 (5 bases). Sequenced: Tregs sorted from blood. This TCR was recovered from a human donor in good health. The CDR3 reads CASKAAGLYNEQFF. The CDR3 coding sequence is TGTGCCAGCAAGGCGGCAGGGTTGTACAATGAGCAGTTCTTC.